This TCR beta chain stems from a study of T cell responses to AZD1222 COVID-19 vaccine. Overall study results and limits: Donors were chiefly white British, with a greater number of females, and clonal diversity was perhaps underestimated.

Germline V gives CDR1 LNHDA, CDR2 SQIVND (reference sequence). This CDR3 is built from 13 residues. V lost 6 bases and J 1 base, leaving 9 bases between the germline ends. Note on this clone: The antigen is not known.

Only in-frame clones appear in the TCRdb table, and some are missing; sequencing was by immunoSEQ multiplex PCR. The table records roughly 260,000 clones, 90% to 95% of them present only once. The sample was peripheral blood, taken on day 0 of AZD1222 vaccination. The sequence derives from an adult in good health. The chain recombines TRBV19 with TRBJ1-1; D not certain. Here the CDR3 DNA reads TGTGCCAGTAGAACAAGTTCGAACACTGAAGCTTTCTTT. Translated, it gives CASRTSSNTEAFF. The full variable domain, its missing parts supplied by reference TRBV19 and TRBJ1-1, is DGGITQSPKYLFRKEGQNVTLSCEQNLNHDAMYWYRQDPGQGLRLIYYSQIVNDFQKGDIAEGYSVSREKKESFPLTVTSAQKNPTAFYLCASRTSSNTEAFFGQGTRLTVV.